This TCR beta chain is from a study of Ad26.COV2.S vaccination and SARS-CoV-2 variants. The wider study: The study gave Ad26.COV2.S intramuscularly, once or twice 56 days apart.

Treatment specified: roughly 18 received Ad26.COV2.S at low or high dose, single or two shots; about 5 received placebo; per-sample allocation not given. Specimens were obtained on day 63 following the first vaccine or placebo injection. Cohort 1b enrolled adults aged 18-55 years in Boston. The CDR3 runs 13 residues. Germline V CDR1 and CDR2: SGDLS, YYNGEE. V trimming: 0 bases; J trimming: 9 bases; junction bases outside the gene matches: 5. Profiling relied on immunoSEQ multiplex PCR, and the TCRdb table lists in-frame clones only, not all of them. This table has just under 250,000 clones, 88% appearing once.

This clonotype was obtained from a person between 18 and 59 years old who received the Ad26.COV2.S COVID-19 vaccine or a placebo. The sequences come from peripheral blood, collected in a trial of Ad26.COV2.S vaccine versus placebo. The V call is TRBV9, the J call TRBJ1-1; 7 bases match TRBD1. The CDR3 sequence: CASSVGGTAQAFF. DNA for the CDR3: TGTGCCAGCAGCGTAGGGGGGACAGCCCAAGCTTTCTTT.